These 17 T cell receptor beta chains share one sample of origin, sequenced in a study of T cells in Graves' hyperthyroidism and ophthalmopathy. TCR beta CDR3 regions were amplified from RNA. Initially, a first-round RT-PCR of the TCR CDR3 employed the HTBI primer set. Each CDR3 protein gets one entry after TCRdb re-called the multiplex PCR reads with MiXCR. The sample has roughly 560,000 distinct CDR3 sequences; roughly 14% are singletons. Sequencing used blood. The receptors originated from a woman between 35 and 50 years old with Graves' ophthalmopathy.

This clonotype was detected a few times. The chain employs TRBV20-1 and TRBJ2-5, with 8 bases fitting TRBD2. Germline V gene data show CDR1 as DFQATT and CDR2 as SNEGSKA (reference sequence). The CDR3 consists of 14 residues. V shed 0 bases, J shed 7 bases, and the junction held 7 bases outside the gene matches. The CDR3 nucleotides read TGCAGTGCTAGAGATCCGGGGGGGGCCCGGACCCAGTACTTC. This gives the protein CSARDPGGARTQYF.

The chain uses TRBV28 and TRBJ2-7; 11 bases map to TRBD1. CDR1 and CDR2 (germline): MDHEN, SYDVKM. With 2 bases clipped from V and 3 bases from J, the junction kept 6 bases outside the gene matches. The CDR3 length is 16 residues. In DNA, the CDR3 is TGTGCCAGCAGTTTAAGTGGGGGACAGGGGGGCTACGAGCAGTACTTC. It is translated as CASSLSGGQGGYEQYF.

In its sample, this clonotype was seen many times. The chain joins TRBV5-6 to TRBJ1-1; tentatively, D is TRBD1 (5 bases). Germline CDR1 reads SGHDT; CDR2 reads YYEEEE. The CDR3 contains 14 residues. The germline V and J ends were trimmed by 4 bases and 8 bases, with 18 bases remaining between them. This CDR3 reads CASSQGRPAMEAFF. In DNA form, the CDR3 reads TGTGCCAGCAGCCAGGGTCGGCCTGCGATGGAAGCTTTCTTT.

This clonotype was observed at least ten times. The J gene is TRBJ1-5, the V gene TRBV24-1, with D unclear. Per germline, CDR1 KGHDR and CDR2 SFDVKD. This CDR3 is built from 14 residues. V lost 4 bases and J 0 bases, leaving 6 bases between the germline ends. The CDR3 DNA reads as TGTGCCACCAGTGAGCAATATAGCAATCAGCCCCAGCATTTT. Protein: CATSEQYSNQPQHF.

This clonotype was recorded at least ten times. The rearrangement links TRBV27 to TRBJ1-5; tentatively, D is TRBD1 (5 bases). The CDR3 is 17 residues long. V was cut by 0 bases and J by 0 bases, with 12 bases left in between. Looked up from germline, CDR1 is MNHEY and CDR2 is SMNVEV (reference sequence). CDR3 amino acids: CASSLSAGPYSNQPQHF. CDR3 DNA: TGTGCCAGCAGTTTATCCGCAGGGCCTTATAGCAATCAGCCCCAGCATTTT.

This clonotype was counted at least ten times. The rearrangement uses TRBV3-1 and TRBJ2-2; unclear D gene. This CDR3 has 13 amino acids. Germline values: CDR1 LGHDT, CDR2 YNNKEL (reference sequence). Trimming stripped 0 bases from V and 5 bases from J, with 4 bases between. In nucleotides, the CDR3 is TGTGCCAGCAGCCAAGATGTAACCGGGGAGCTGTTTTTT. It translates to CASSQDVTGELFF.

This clonotype was observed many times. The chain links TRBV7-2 to TRBJ2-7, with 12 bases that match TRBD2. Germline loops: CDR1 SGHTA, CDR2 FQGNSA. This CDR3 is built from 15 residues. The V and J ends lost 6 bases and 3 bases, in that order; junction bases with no gene match: 6. Written as DNA, the CDR3 is TGTGCCAGCAGTTGGGGACTAGCGGGCGGCTACGAGCAGTACTTC. Translated, it gives CASSWGLAGGYEQYF.

This clonotype occurred many times. The chain couples TRBV25-1 to TRBJ2-5; TRBD1 aligns across 9 bases. Germline V gives CDR1 MGHDK, CDR2 SYGVNS. Trimming at V came to 6 bases and at J to 4 bases, leaving 6 bases not matched to a gene. The CDR3 is made up of 14 amino acids. DNA for the CDR3: TGTGCCAGCAGGAGGACAGGGGTAAGAGAGACCCAGTACTTC. Translated, it gives CASRRTGVRETQYF.

A word on this clonotype: Since a much larger clone is just one base distant, this may be a read error. The chain is built from TRBV7-3 and TRBJ2-5; 8 nucleotides align to TRBD1. Losses at the gene ends were 11 bases for V and 5 bases for J; bases not matched to a gene: 16. Per the germline V gene, CDR1 is SGHTA and CDR2 is FQGTGA. This CDR3 comprises 15 residues. For the CDR3, the DNA is TGTGCCGGCGCAGTTCGGACAGGGCTGGGGGAGACCCAGTACTTC. This encodes CAGAVRTGLGETQYF.

This clonotype has just a few counts. The V gene is TRBV18, the J gene TRBJ1-2, with 10 bases fitting TRBD1. This CDR3 contains 16 residues. Germline loops: CDR1 KGHSH, CDR2 LQKENI. Unmatched junction bases numbered 10, after V lost 5 bases and J lost 4 bases. In DNA form, the CDR3 reads TGTGCCAGCTCAACAGGGACAGGGGTTTCGGGCTATGGCTACACCTTC. Protein: CASSTGTGVSGYGYTF. Full variable domain (remainder filled in from reference TRBV18 and TRBJ1-2): NAGVMQNPRHLVRRRGQEARLRCSPMKGHSHVYWYRQLPEEGLKFMVYLQKENIIDESGMPKERFSAEFPKEGPSILRIQQVVRGDSAAYFCASSTGTGVSGYGYTFGSGTRLTVV.

This clonotype was seen at least ten times. V usage is TRBV20-1 and J usage is TRBJ1-2, with D hard to call. The V gene's germline CDR1 is DFQATT and CDR2 SNEGSKA (reference sequence). The CDR3 has 14 residues. Trimming cost V 1 base and J 4 bases, with 13 bases left between them. The CDR3 DNA reads TGCAGTGCTAGAGGGAAGGAAGGCTCCTATGGCTACACCTTC. Translated: CSARGKEGSYGYTF.

In its sample, this clonotype was seen a few times. The V and J genes are TRBV4-1 and TRBJ2-7, with D tentatively TRBD2 (5 bases). The CDR3 totals 14 residues. V shed 3 bases and J shed 4 bases, with 13 bases lying between them. Germline CDR1 and CDR2: MGHRA and YSYEKL. CDR3 amino acids: CASSHTEGGYEQYF. The CDR3 region has the DNA TGCGCCAGCAGCCACACAGAGGGCGGATACGAGCAGTACTTC.

This clonotype was detected ten times or more. V usage is TRBV12-3 or TRBV12-4 and J usage is TRBJ2-5; the D gene is possibly TRBD1 (5 bases). Trimming removed 3 bases at V and 2 bases at J, with 13 bases between. The CDR3 totals 15 residues. In DNA, the CDR3 is TGTGCCAGCAGTTTTTTGGGCAGGGCTCAAGAGACCCAGTACTTC. It yields the protein CASSFLGRAQETQYF.

Many counts were recorded for this clonotype. The chain is built from TRBV7-2 and TRBJ2-7; 7 bases align to TRBD2. V shed 3 bases and J 5 bases; nucleotides not matched to a gene: 7. The CDR3 spans 14 residues. Germline V gene sequence: CDR1 SGHTA, CDR2 FQGNSA. The CDR3: CASSFGGGRHEQYF. In nucleotides, the CDR3 is TGTGCCAGCAGCTTCGGCGGCGGGAGACACGAGCAGTACTTC.

This clonotype was found many times. The rearrangement joins TRBV28 to TRBJ1-5, with TRBD1 matching over 7 bases. The CDR3 covers 15 residues. With V trimmed by 7 bases and J by 5 bases, 11 bases remained unmatched. CDR1 and CDR2 from the germline V gene are MDHEN and SYDVKM. CDR3 region: CASTRDSEFHQPQHF. CDR3 sequence (DNA): TGTGCCAGCACCCGGGACAGTGAGTTTCATCAGCCCCAGCATTTT.

There are many counts of this clonotype. The rearrangement uses TRBV6-5 and TRBJ1-3; 7 bases are a match to TRBD1. V trimming: 0 bases; J trimming: 2 bases; junction bases outside the gene matches: 1. CDR3 length: 15 residues. Germline CDR1 reads MNHEY; CDR2 reads SVGAGI. CDR3: CASSYSTGAGNTIYF. The CDR3 nucleotides are TGTGCCAGCAGTTACTCAACAGGGGCTGGAAACACCATATATTTT.

This clonotype was seen ten or more times. The V call is TRBV29-1, the J call TRBJ2-7; D might be TRBD1 (5 bases). V gave up 3 bases and J gave up 3 bases, with 15 bases separating them. CDR3 length: 14 residues. The germline V gene has CDR1 SQVTM and CDR2 ANQGSEA. The CDR3 DNA follows: TGCAGCGTTGATAAAAGGGGCTCCAACTACGAGCAGTACTTC. Encoded protein: CSVDKRGSNYEQYF.